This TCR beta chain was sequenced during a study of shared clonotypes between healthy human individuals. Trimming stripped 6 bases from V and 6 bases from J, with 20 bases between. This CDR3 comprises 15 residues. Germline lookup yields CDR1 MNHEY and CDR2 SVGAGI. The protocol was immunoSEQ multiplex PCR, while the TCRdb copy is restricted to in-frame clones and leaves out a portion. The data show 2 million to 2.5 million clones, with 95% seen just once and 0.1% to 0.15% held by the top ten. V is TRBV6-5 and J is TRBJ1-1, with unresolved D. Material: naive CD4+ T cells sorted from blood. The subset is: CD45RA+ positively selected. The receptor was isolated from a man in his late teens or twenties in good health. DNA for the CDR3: TGTGCCAGCAGCCGAGAGAGACCAGGTAACTCTGAAGCTTTCTTT. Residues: CASSRERPGNSEAFF.